Sequencing of this TCR beta chain was carried out in a study of T cell responses to AZD1222 COVID-19 vaccine (dated by TCRdb to 2020 to 2023). Describing the broader study: Because spike-specific TCR depth and breadth did not differ between the two schedules, AZD1222 recipients who got a second dose at roughly 4 weeks were pooled with those who got a second dose at roughly 12 weeks. TCR sequencing was performed for over 230 trial participants, of whom roughly 200 were given two doses of AZD1222 and approximately 26 were given two doses of MenACWY control vaccine. Trial participants were enrolled into age subgroups of 18-55, 56-69 and 70-plus years, which contained approximately 150, 28 and 58 TCR-sequenced participants, respectively. Overall study results and their limits: After two AZD1222 doses, both the breadth and the depth of spike-specific TCRs were significantly higher than at day 0 and than in MenACWY recipients. Because no day 14 peak-response samples were available, repertoires were characterized only after the peak T cell response. Reportedly, almost half of the unique spike-specific TCRs recognized epitopes lying outside the regions that are mutated in the B.1.351 and B.1.1.7 variants. Conclusions about previously exposed vaccinees are limited, since just five to seven AZD1222 recipients were seropositive for SARS-CoV-2 at baseline. The 56-69-year group was small, and its depth increase did not reach significance, likely because of low power. Participants were mostly white British, with more females than males. The authors suggested clonal diversity may have been underestimated. Vaccine-associated CD4 TCRs spanned the whole spike protein, with dominant responses in regions 160-218 and 743-854.

This sample's time point label indicates: baseline before first vaccination. The vaccinee samples were drawn from two UK trials, COV001 and COV002, one of which was a single-blind randomized controlled phase 2/3 trial testing AZD1222 (ChAdOx1 nCoV-19) in healthy adults. For TCRbeta chain sequencing, PBMC samples from trial participants were taken at day 0 and at day 28 after the second dose. Germline trimming: 4 bases from V, 6 bases from J; junction bases outside gene matches: 8. From a lookup of the germline V gene (reference sequence), CDR1 and CDR2 are LNHDA and SQIVND. Taken from cysteine to phenylalanine, the CDR3 has 14 residues. The retained sequence is limited to the CDR3, 42 bases, with the frame set at the first base. This clone was detected only once. It has no known antigen specificity. One base away there is no much larger clone; base qualities are not given. The CDR3 regions of human TCRbeta chains were analyzed by immunosequencing. On the study's bioinformatics: TCRs in the repertoires were matched against a reference library of SARS-CoV-2-specific TCRs that had been generated with the MIRA antigen-specificity platform. Breadth was defined as the fraction of unique TCRs that were SARS-CoV-2-associated. Depth was defined as the fraction of total T cells that were SARS-CoV-2-associated. Using the MIRA data, each spike-specific TCR was assigned both to the spike region to which the TCR was reactive and to a CD4 or CD8 class. Log10-transformed breadth and depth values were compared by one-way ANOVA with Sidak's multiple comparisons tests. TCRdb carries this immuneACCESS record with in-frame sequences only. Its versions omit some clonotypes, under half of them owing to an unresolved V gene in the studies checked, with the rest unexplained. D and trimming were read from the DNA, whereas the V and J calls and clone size are those reported in that table. The sample records approximately 150,000 clones, about 88% of which are singletons. The ten largest clones add up to about 1.5% of the sample.

The chain was built from TRBV19 and TRBJ1-1; TRBD1 aligns with 7 central bases. This TCR came from an adult in good health. Sequenced material: peripheral blood, taken on day 0 of AZD1222 vaccination. CDR3 protein: CASSTGTGAAEAFF. DNA sequence: TGTGCCAGTAGTACCGGAACAGGGGCCGCTGAAGCTTTCTTT.